The subject of this entry is one TCR beta chain. What it binds is not known. Preparation of the TCRbeta library was carried out with unique molecular identifiers. From the PCR reads, TCRdb called clonotypes with MiXCR, one entry per CDR3 protein. Of roughly 400,000 distinct CDR3 sequences in the sample, roughly two fifths were seen once. The data derive from a study of T-cell reconstitution after alpha-beta-depleted transplantation in children. The study's findings and limits: The main origin of T-cell counts and diversity one year after transplant was newly produced T cells. Reportedly, alpha-beta T cells present about two months post-transplant originated from several hundred expanded clones of graft origin. Surviving recipient T cells and thymic progenitors accounted for the high day-60 TCRbeta diversity observed in some patients.

CDR3 length: 14 amino acids. CDR1 PRHDT and CDR2 FYEKMQ come from the germline V gene (reference sequence). V shed 0 bases and J 6 bases; nucleotides not matched to a gene: 2. The gene calls are TRBV13 and TRBJ2-1, with TRBD1 matching over 7 bases. This TCR came from a girl aged 2 to 9 with aplastic anemia, due to receive a stem cell transplant. The sample here was PBMCs, taken before TCRalphabeta/CD19-depleted stem cell transplant. As DNA, the CDR3 is TGTGCCAGCAGCTTAGGGACAGGGCCCAATGAGCAGTTCTTC. Its protein product is CASSLGTGPNEQFF.